This paragraph reports one TCR beta chain. Its antigen is as yet unknown. The data were taken from a study of cytomegalovirus exposure and HLA in healthy donors. The study's findings and limits: The authors later linked a missense DCLRE1C variant to TCR beta V- and J-gene trimming. The productive fraction for most TCR beta V segments was about 90% or about 30% in an earlier analysis. A later analysis found common viral pathogens apparently linked to several of the most significant clusters.

This CDR3 contains 13 residues. Germline CDR1 and CDR2: WNHNN and SYGVQD (reference sequence). V lost 6 bases to trimming and J lost 9 bases; unmatched junction nucleotides: 5. This PCR relied on a set of 60 Vbeta primers and 13 Jbeta primers. Here immunoSEQ multiplex PCR was the method, and the copy in TCRdb shows in-frame clones only, minus some. The sample yields roughly 150,000 clones, around 75% seen once. V is TRBV10-1 and J is TRBJ2-1; 10 bases align to TRBD1. Sequences were obtained from PBMCs. The TCR originated in a male donor in good health and CMV-seronegative. The CDR3 DNA is TGCGCCAGCAGGGCCGGGACAGGGGCTGAGCAGTTCTTC. Amino acid sequence: CASRAGTGAEQFF.